The 21 T cell receptor beta chains below were found in one sample sequenced in a study of blood T cell repertoires in COVID-19. The method was immunoSEQ multiplex PCR; TCRdb's version includes in-frame clones alone and lacks a portion of them. Among roughly 200,000 clones listed, approximately 86% were seen once. The sequenced material came from peripheral blood. These receptor sequences come from a woman aged 25 to 39 with active or convalescent COVID-19.

The chain couples TRBV10-1 to TRBJ2-3, with a tentative D call TRBD1 (5 bases). The length of the CDR3 is 15 residues. Germline-derived CDR1 and CDR2 are WNHNN and SYGVQD (reference sequence). Trimming removed 2 bases from V and 0 bases from J, with 9 bases in between. In nucleotides, the CDR3 is TGCGCCAGCAGTGAGGATCCAGGGAGCACAGATACGCAGTATTTT. This encodes CASSEDPGSTDTQYF.

The chain couples TRBV6-5 to TRBJ2-1; 7 bases are shared with TRBD2. The CDR3 length is 14 residues. The V gene's germline CDR1 is MNHEY and CDR2 SVGAGI. V lost 2 bases, J lost 6 bases, and 4 bases stayed unmatched. CDR3 protein: CASSYTGGGNEQFF. CDR3 bases: TGTGCCAGCAGTTACACGGGAGGTGGCAATGAGCAGTTCTTC.

The V and J genes are TRBV7-9 and TRBJ1-1; a possible D gene is TRBD1 (6 bases). CDR1 is SEHNR, CDR2 FQNEAQ, per germline (reference sequence). V lost 5 bases and J 4 bases, leaving 23 bases between the germline ends. The CDR3 spans 17 residues. CDR3 sequence: CASSVNRDTQERTEAFF. The DNA of the CDR3 is TGTGCCAGCAGCGTGAACCGGGACACCCAGGAGCGCACTGAAGCTTTCTTT.

The chain carries TRBV6-2 or TRBV6-3 and TRBJ1-1, with D perhaps matching TRBD1 (5 bases). Germline-derived CDR1 and CDR2 are MNHEY and SVGEGT. The V gene lost 5 bases and the J gene lost 0 bases, with 13 bases spanning the gap. CDR3 length: 15 residues. This chain's CDR3 is CASSRTSSLNTEAFF. The CDR3 nucleotides read TGTGCCAGCAGTCGGACATCGTCATTGAACACTGAAGCTTTCTTT.

This clone is classed as medium-sized (0.01 to 0.1%). The genes are TRBV4-2 and TRBJ2-7; 7 positions match TRBD1. This CDR3 region has 13 residues. J was trimmed by 6 bases and V by 0 bases; bases with no gene match: 2. The germline V gene encodes CDR1 LGHNA and CDR2 YNFKEQ. CDR3 loop: CASSQDPGGEQYF. The CDR3, as DNA: TGTGCCAGCAGCCAAGATCCAGGGGGCGAGCAGTACTTC.

This clone was detected only once. The chain is built from TRBV24-1 and TRBJ2-2; D might be TRBD2 (5 bases). V was clipped by 9 bases and J by 1 base, with 8 bases between them. The CDR3 totals 13 residues. From germline, CDR1 is KGHDR and CDR2 SFDVKD. CDR3 sequence reads: CATCAGNTGELFF. The CDR3 DNA follows: TGTGCCACCTGTGCGGGGAACACCGGGGAGCTGTTTTTT.

The V and J genes are TRBV7-2 and TRBJ1-2, with D maybe TRBD1 (6 bases). Per the germline V gene, CDR1 is SGHTA and CDR2 is FQGNSA. Trimming shortened V by 2 bases and J by 7 bases, and 11 bases separated the two germline ends. CDR3 length: 13 amino acids. The DNA of the CDR3 is TGTGCCAGCAGCTTACAGGGGAGTCGTGGCTACACCTTC. It yields the protein CASSLQGSRGYTF. The full variable domain, in which reference TRBV7-2 and TRBJ1-2 provide the parts outside the CDR3, is GAGVSQSPSNKVTEKGKDVELRCDPISGHTALYWYRQSLGQGLEFLIYFQGNSAPDKSGLPSDRFSAERTGGSVSTLTIQRTQQEDSAVYLCASSLQGSRGYTFGSGTRLTVV.

This sequence joins TRBV2 and TRBJ2-1, with 7 nucleotides matching TRBD1. There are 14 residues in the CDR3. The germline V gene encodes CDR1 SNHLY and CDR2 FYNNEI. Trimming cost V 6 bases and J 6 bases; bases outside gene matches: 8. Written as DNA, the CDR3 is TGTGCCAGCAGGACCAGGGGGATGGGCAATGAGCAGTTCTTC. Protein product: CASRTRGMGNEQFF.

This chain links TRBV7-2 with TRBJ2-7; weak D call: TRBD2 (5 bases). The CDR3 extends over 13 amino acids. The germline V gene encodes CDR1 SGHTA and CDR2 FQGNSA. V was pared by 2 bases and J by 4 bases, with 9 bases between. CDR3 sequence (DNA): TGTGCCAGCAGCTTATGGCCGGGGTACGAGCAGTACTTC. Translation gives CASSLWPGYEQYF. The variable domain in full, with the rest retrieved from reference TRBV7-2 and TRBJ2-7, is GAGVSQSPSNKVTEKGKDVELRCDPISGHTALYWYRQSLGQGLEFLIYFQGNSAPDKSGLPSDRFSAERTGGSVSTLTIQRTQQEDSAVYLCASSLWPGYEQYFGPGTRLTVT.

The chain links TRBV21-1 to TRBJ2-1; the D segment call TRBD1 is taken from the table without a DNA check. TRBV21-1 is a listed pseudogene. This CDR3 comprises 13 residues. This CDR3 reads CASSPDRGNEQFF. CDR3 DNA: TGTGCCAGCAGCCCGGATAGGGGCAATGAGCAGTTCTTC.

The rearrangement uses TRBV23-1 and TRBJ1-5, with D unclear. TRBV23-1 is assigned to the ORF class and has an uncertain function. V was shortened by 4 bases and J by 2 bases, with 15 bases between the two germline ends. This CDR3 region has 16 residues. CDR3 protein: CASSRAGGNCNQPQHF. The CDR3 nucleotides are TGCGCCAGCAGTCGGGCAGGTGGCAACTGCAATCAGCCCCAGCATTTT.

The chain combines TRBV29-1 with TRBJ1-1, with a weak D call TRBD1 (5 bases). CDR3 length: 12 residues. The V gene's germline CDR1 is SQVTM and CDR2 ANQGSEA. Trimming shortened V by 7 bases and J by 1 base, and 10 bases separated the two germline ends. DNA for the CDR3: TGCAGCGGCTCCCAGGGGAACACTGAAGCTTTCTTT. Protein product: CSGSQGNTEAFF.

This chain joins TRBV28 and TRBJ1-2, with no clear D. The CDR3 runs 15 residues. The V end lost 7 bases, the J end lost 2 bases, and 17 bases lay between the germline ends. Germline V lookup: CDR1 MDHEN, CDR2 SYDVKM. CDR3 sequence reads: CASTLAPDVNYGYTF. The CDR3 DNA is TGTGCCAGCACCCTAGCCCCGGACGTAAACTATGGCTACACCTTC.

This clone was seen a single time. This chain connects TRBV19 to TRBJ2-7, with 8 positions matching TRBD2. J lost 0 bases, V lost 6 bases, and 13 bases had no gene match. The CDR3 is made up of 17 amino acids. Germline assignment: CDR1 LNHDA and CDR2 SQIVND (reference sequence). DNA for the CDR3: TGTGCCAGTAGAAGGGGGGACACTAGCGGCTTCTCCTACGAGCAGTACTTC. The encoded protein is CASRRGDTSGFSYEQYF.

This chain links TRBV5-1 with TRBJ1-2; D is undetermined. Germline V gene lookup returns CDR1 SGHRS and CDR2 YFSETQ. V was cut by 5 bases and J by 0 bases, with 8 bases left in between. The CDR3 is 13 amino acids. The CDR3 nucleotides are TGCGCCAGCAGTCTGGAGACTAACTATGGCTACACCTTC. It yields the protein CASSLETNYGYTF.

V usage is TRBV28 and J usage is TRBJ1-1, with D possibly matching TRBD1 (6 bases). The CDR3 sequence is 14 residues long. The V end was cut by 4 bases, the J end by 3 bases, with 12 bases between. In germline, CDR1 is MDHEN, CDR2 SYDVKM. The CDR3 loop is CASSSYTGYTEAFF. The CDR3 region has the DNA TGTGCCAGCAGTTCGTATACAGGGTACACTGAAGCTTTCTTT.

The chain links TRBV19 to TRBJ1-5, with 7 bases that match TRBD1. After removal of 5 bases from V and 4 bases from J, the junction contained 5 bases not matched to a gene. CDR1 is LNHDA and CDR2 is SQIVND in the germline V gene (reference sequence). The CDR3 has 14 amino acids. CDR3: CASSPGQLNQPQHF. The CDR3 region has the DNA TGTGCCAGTAGTCCGGGACAGCTTAATCAGCCCCAGCATTTT.

This chain uses TRBV6-6 with TRBJ1-3; D gene ambiguous. V was clipped by 3 bases and J by 2 bases, with 11 bases between them. Germline values: CDR1 MNHNY, CDR2 SVGAGI (reference sequence). This CDR3 is 15 amino acids long. CDR3 protein: CASSYSRAAGNTIYF. DNA of the CDR3: TGTGCCAGCAGTTATTCTCGCGCTGCTGGAAACACCATATATTTT.

This clone has only one observation. The chain uses TRBV24-1 and TRBJ2-1, with unresolved D. This CDR3 is built from 12 residues. V shed 4 bases and J shed 4 bases, with 4 bases lying between them. Per germline, CDR1 KGHDR and CDR2 SFDVKD. As DNA, the CDR3 is TGTGCCACCAGTGACCAATACAATGAGCAGTTCTTC. This codes for CATSDQYNEQFF.

The chain joins TRBV18 to TRBJ2-1; 10 nucleotides agree with TRBD2. This CDR3 region has 19 residues. With V trimmed by 0 bases and J by 2 bases, 10 bases remained unmatched. Germline CDR1 reads KGHSH; CDR2 reads LQKENI. The CDR3: CASSPPASGRGGAYNEQFF. The CDR3 bases are TGTGCCAGCTCACCACCGGCTAGCGGGAGAGGGGGAGCCTACAATGAGCAGTTCTTC.

This chain uses TRBV6-5 with TRBJ1-1; TRBD1 matches at 8 bases. J lost 2 bases, V lost 7 bases, and 9 bases had no gene match. The CDR3 has 15 residues. The germline CDR1 and CDR2 sequences are MNHEY and SVGAGI. This chain's CDR3 is CASNGQGGGNTEAFF. CDR3 in DNA: TGTGCCAGCAACGGACAGGGAGGGGGAAACACTGAAGCTTTCTTT.